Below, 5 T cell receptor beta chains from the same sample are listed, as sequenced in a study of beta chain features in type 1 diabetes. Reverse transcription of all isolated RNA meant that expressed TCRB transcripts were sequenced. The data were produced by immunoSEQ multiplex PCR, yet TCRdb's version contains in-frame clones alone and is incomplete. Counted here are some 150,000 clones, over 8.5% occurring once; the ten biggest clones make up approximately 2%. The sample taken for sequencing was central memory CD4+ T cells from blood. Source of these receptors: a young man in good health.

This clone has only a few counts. The CDR3 sequence: CASKSGQGGDNEQFF. The CDR3 coding sequence is TGTGCCAGCAAATCCGGACAGGGGGGCGACAATGAGCAGTTCTTC. The rearrangement links TRBV13 to TRBJ2-1, with TRBD1 matching 10 bases. The J segment lost 5 bases and the V segment lost 7 bases, leaving 8 bases of the junction unmatched. Germline V gene lookup returns CDR1 PRHDT and CDR2 FYEKMQ (reference sequence). The length of the CDR3 is 15 residues.

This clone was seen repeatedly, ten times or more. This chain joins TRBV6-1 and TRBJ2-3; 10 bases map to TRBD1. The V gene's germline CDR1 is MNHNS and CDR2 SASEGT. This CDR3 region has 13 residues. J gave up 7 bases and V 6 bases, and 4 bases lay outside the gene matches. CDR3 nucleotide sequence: TGTGCCAGCAGAGACAGGGGGCGGAATACGCAGTATTTT. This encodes CASRDRGRNTQYF.

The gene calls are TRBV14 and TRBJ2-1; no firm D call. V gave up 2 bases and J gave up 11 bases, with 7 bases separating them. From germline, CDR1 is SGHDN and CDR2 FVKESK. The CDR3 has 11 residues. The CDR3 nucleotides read TGTGCCAGCAGCCAAAGTGTAAAGCAGTTCTTC. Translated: CASSQSVKQFF.

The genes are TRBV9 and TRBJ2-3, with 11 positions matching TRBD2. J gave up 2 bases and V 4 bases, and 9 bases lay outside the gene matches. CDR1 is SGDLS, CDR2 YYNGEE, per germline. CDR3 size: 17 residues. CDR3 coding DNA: TGTGCCAGCAGCCCCGGGACTAGCGGACCCGCCACAGATACGCAGTATTTT. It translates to CASSPGTSGPATDTQYF.

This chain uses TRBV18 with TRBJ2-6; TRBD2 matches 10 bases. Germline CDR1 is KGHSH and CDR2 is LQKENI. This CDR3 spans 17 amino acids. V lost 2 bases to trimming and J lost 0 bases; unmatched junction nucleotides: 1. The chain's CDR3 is CASSPLAGGSGANVLTF. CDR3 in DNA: TGTGCCAGCTCACCATTAGCGGGAGGCTCTGGGGCCAACGTCCTGACTTTC.